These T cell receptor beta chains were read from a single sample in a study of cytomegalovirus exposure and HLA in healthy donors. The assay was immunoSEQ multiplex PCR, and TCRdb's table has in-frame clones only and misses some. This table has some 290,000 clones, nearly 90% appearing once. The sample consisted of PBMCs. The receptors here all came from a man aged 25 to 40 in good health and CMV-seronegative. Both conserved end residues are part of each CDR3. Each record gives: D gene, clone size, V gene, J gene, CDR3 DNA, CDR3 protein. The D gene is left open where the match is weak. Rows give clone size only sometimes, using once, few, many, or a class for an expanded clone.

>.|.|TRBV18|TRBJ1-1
TGTGCCAGCTCACCACAGGGGACTGAAGCTTTCTTT
CASSPQGTEAFF
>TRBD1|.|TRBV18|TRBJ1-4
TGTGCCAGCTCACCAGGACAGGGGAAGATTATGCTGTTTTTT
CASSPGQGKIMLFF
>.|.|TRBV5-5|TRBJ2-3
TGTGCCAGCGGTGGACAGAGCACAGATACGCAGTATTTT
CASGGQSTDTQYF
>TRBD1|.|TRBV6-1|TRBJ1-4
TGTGCCAGCAGTGAACCTGGACAGGGTGTTCGCGAAAAACTGTTTTTT
CASSEPGQGVREKLFF
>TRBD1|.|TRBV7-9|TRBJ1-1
TGTGCCAGCAGCTCCAACGACAGGGATGGCACTGAAGCTTTCTTT
CASSSNDRDGTEAFF
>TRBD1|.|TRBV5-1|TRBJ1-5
TGCGCCAGCAGCTTGGCCGGACAGGGGCAGCCCCAGCATTTT
CASSLAGQGQPQHF
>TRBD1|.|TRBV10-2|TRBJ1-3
TGCGCCAGCAGTGCCGGACAGGGTGGTGGAAACACCATATATTTT
CASSAGQGGGNTIYF
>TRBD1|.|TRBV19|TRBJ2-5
TGTGCCAGTAGTCCTCAGGGGGCAGAGACCCAGTACTTC
CASSPQGAETQYF
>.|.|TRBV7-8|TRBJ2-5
TGTGCCAGCAGCTTACTCCTGGAGTACCAAGAGACCCAGTACTTC
CASSLLLEYQETQYF
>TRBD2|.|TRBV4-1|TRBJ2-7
TGCGCCAGCAGCCAAGATGTGCTAGCGGGGGTAGGGGAGCAGTACTTC
CASSQDVLAGVGEQYF
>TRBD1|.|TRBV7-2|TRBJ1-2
TGTGCCAGCAGCTTCCAAAGGACAGGCCATGGCTACACCTTC
CASSFQRTGHGYTF
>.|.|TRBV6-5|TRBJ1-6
TGTGCCAGCAGTTACTTCGCGGATTCACCCCTCCACTTT
CASSYFADSPLHF
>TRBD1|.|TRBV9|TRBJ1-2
TGTGCCAGCAGCCAGTTACAGGGGGATCATGGCTACACCTTC
CASSQLQGDHGYTF
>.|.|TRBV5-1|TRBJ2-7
TGCGCCAGCAGCGCTAACTACGAGCAGTACTTC
CASSANYEQYF
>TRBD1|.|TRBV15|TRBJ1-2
TGTGCCACCAGTACCGACAGGGGTTCCCTCTATGGCTACACCTTC
CATSTDRGSLYGYTF
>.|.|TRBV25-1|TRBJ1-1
TGTGCCAGCAGCCAGGGAGGAGGCACTGAAGCTTTCTTT
CASSQGGGTEAFF
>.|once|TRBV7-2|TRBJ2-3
TGTGCCAGCAGCGCTAACGGTCCTACAGATACGCAGTATTTT
CASSANGPTDTQYF
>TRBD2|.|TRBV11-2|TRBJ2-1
TGTGCCAGCAGCCCTCTTCTCGGGGGGGGCCCCCTGGGCAATGAGCAGTTCTTC
CASSPLLGGGPLGNEQFF
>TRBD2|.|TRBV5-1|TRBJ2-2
TGCGCCAGCAGCTCCGGGACTAGGGTTACCGGGGAGCTGTTTTTT
CASSSGTRVTGELFF
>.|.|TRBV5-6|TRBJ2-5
TGTGCCAGCAGCTTGCGGGTTAAGACCCAGTACTTC
CASSLRVKTQYF
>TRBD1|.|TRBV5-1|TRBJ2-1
TGCGCCAGCAGCCCCGAGCAGGGGGCGAAGGGTGATGAGCAGTTCTTC
CASSPEQGAKGDEQFF
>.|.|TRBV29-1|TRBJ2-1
TGCAGCGTCGCGACAGGAGGCTCCTACAATGAGCAGTTCTTC
CSVATGGSYNEQFF
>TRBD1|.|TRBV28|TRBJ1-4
TGTGCCAGCAAGTTTCGGACAGGGCTTTTGAAAAAACTGTTTTTT
CASKFRTGLLKKLFF
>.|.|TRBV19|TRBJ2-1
TGTGCCAGTAGTCCCTCGGGGAACGGTGAGCAGTTCTTC
CASSPSGNGEQFF
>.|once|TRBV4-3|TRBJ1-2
TGCGCCAGCAGCCAAAGTACCCCGGCCCGGGTCCATGGCTACACCTTC
CASSQSTPARVHGYTF
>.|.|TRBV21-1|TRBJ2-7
TGTGCCAGCAGCAAGGGGCCTGAGTTTATCTCCTACGAGCAGTACTTC
CASSKGPEFISYEQYF
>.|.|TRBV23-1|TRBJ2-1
TGCGCCAGCAGTCAATCTATCATTCGGGACAATGAGCAGTTCTTC
CASSQSIIRDNEQFF
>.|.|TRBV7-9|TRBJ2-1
TGTGCCAGCAGCTTAGAAGGGGACAATGAGCAGTTCTTC
CASSLEGDNEQFF
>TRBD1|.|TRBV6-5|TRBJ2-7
TGTGCCAGCAGTCGGGGACAGGGGTTCTCTTACGAGCAGTACTTC
CASSRGQGFSYEQYF
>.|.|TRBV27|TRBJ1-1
TGTGCCAGCAATTTAGGTTTCAGGAACACTGAAGCTTTCTTT
CASNLGFRNTEAFF
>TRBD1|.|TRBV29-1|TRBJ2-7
TGCAGCGCCCGTACCGGAGGACAGGGGGCATACGAGCAGTACTTC
CSARTGGQGAYEQYF
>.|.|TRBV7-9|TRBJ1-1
TGTGCCAGCAGCCCCGGGAACTATGAAGCTTTCTTT
CASSPGNYEAFF
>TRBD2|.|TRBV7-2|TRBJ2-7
TGTGCCAGCAGCTTAGCGGGGGGAGGGGCCTACGAGCAGTACTTC
CASSLAGGGAYEQYF
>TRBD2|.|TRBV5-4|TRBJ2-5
TGTGCCAGCAGCTTGGCTTTGGGACTAGCGGACCGAGAGACCCAGTACTTC
CASSLALGLADRETQYF
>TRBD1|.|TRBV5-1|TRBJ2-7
TGCGCCAGCAGCTCCCGGGACAGGTACGAGCAGTACTTC
CASSSRDRYEQYF
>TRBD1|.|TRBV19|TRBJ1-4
TGTGCCAGTAGTACCCGACAGGGGGTAGGGGAAAAACTGTTTTTT
CASSTRQGVGEKLFF
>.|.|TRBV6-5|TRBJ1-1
TGTGCCAGCAGTTACTCGGGGGAGGCCACTGAAGCTTTCTTT
CASSYSGEATEAFF
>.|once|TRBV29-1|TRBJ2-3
TGCAGCGTTGAGAATCTTCGGGGTTCCGATACGCAGTATTTT
CSVENLRGSDTQYF
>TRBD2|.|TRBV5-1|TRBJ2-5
TGCGCCAGCAGCTCCACGGGGACTAGCGGGGGTCTGAAGACCCAGTACTTC
CASSSTGTSGGLKTQYF
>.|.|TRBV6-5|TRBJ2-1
TGTGCCAGCCGTTGCCGGTACAATGAGCAGTTCTTC
CASRCRYNEQFF
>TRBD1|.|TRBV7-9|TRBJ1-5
TGTGCCAGCAGCTTAGAGCGGCCAGGGGGAATCTCCCAGCCCCAGCATTTT
CASSLERPGGISQPQHF
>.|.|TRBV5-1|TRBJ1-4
TGCGCCAGCAGCTCCGGAGGATCCCGAGAAAAACTGTTTTTT
CASSSGGSREKLFF
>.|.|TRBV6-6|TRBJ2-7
TGTGCCAGCACCGCCCCTGGAGGGCCCTACGAGCAGTACTTC
CASTAPGGPYEQYF
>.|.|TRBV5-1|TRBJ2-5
TGCGCCAGTAGCTCGGGTTTAGAGACCCAGTACTTC
CASSSGLETQYF
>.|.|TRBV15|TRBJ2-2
TGTGCCACCAGCAGAGAATTCGGAAAAGGGGACACCGGGGAGCTGTTTTTT
CATSREFGKGDTGELFF
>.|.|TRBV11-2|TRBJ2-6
TGTGCCAGCAGCTTAGCCGGGGCTGGGGCCAACGTCCTGACTTTC
CASSLAGAGANVLTF
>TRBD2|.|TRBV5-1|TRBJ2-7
TGCGCCAGCAGCTCGAGACTAGCGGGGGGGCCCTCCTACGAGCAGTACTTC
CASSSRLAGGPSYEQYF
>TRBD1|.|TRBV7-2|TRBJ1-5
TGTGCCAGCAGCTTAAATCGACAGGGAGGTCAGCCCCAGCATTTT
CASSLNRQGGQPQHF
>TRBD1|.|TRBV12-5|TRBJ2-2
TGTGCTAGTGGTTTCTCCGGGACAGGGGGCGAAAACACCGGGGAGCTGTTTTTT
CASGFSGTGGENTGELFF
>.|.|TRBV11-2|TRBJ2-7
TGTGCCAGCAACTTATGGACAGAGAGTGGGGAGCAGTACTTC
CASNLWTESGEQYF
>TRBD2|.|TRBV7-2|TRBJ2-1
TGTGCCAGCAGCTTAGCGACCGGGACTACAGGTACAGTTGAGCAGTTCTTC
CASSLATGTTGTVEQFF
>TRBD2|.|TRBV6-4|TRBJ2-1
TGTGCCAGCAGTCCCGGGACTAGGGCAGATGAGCAGTTCTTC
CASSPGTRADEQFF
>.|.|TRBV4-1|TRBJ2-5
TGCGCCAGCAGCCTCGGACAGCTAGAGACCCAGTACTTC
CASSLGQLETQYF
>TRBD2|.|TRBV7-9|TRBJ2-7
TGTGCCAGCAGTTCCGGCCGTCTAGCGGGGGTCAACGAGCAGTACTTC
CASSSGRLAGVNEQYF
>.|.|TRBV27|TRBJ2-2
TGTGCCAGCAGCCCCGGGGTGGCGAACACCGGGGAGCTGTTTTTT
CASSPGVANTGELFF
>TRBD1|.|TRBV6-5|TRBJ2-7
TGTGCCAGCAGTAAGACCGGGACAGGGATCTACGAGCAGTACTTC
CASSKTGTGIYEQYF
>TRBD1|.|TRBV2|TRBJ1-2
TGTGCCAGCAGCAAAGGGGGCACGGGCTATGGCTACACCTTC
CASSKGGTGYGYTF